A selection of T cell receptor beta chains follows, all from one sample in a study of persistence of HIV-infected CD4 T cells. The antigens for these receptors are not known. Clones were sequenced by immunoSEQ multiplex PCR, and TCRdb holds only the in-frame ones, with some missing. Of more than 45,000 clones in the sample, around 75% are singletons; the top ten hold approximately 3%. Sequencing used CD4+ T cells sorted from PBMCs after roughly 18-hour stimulation, obtained from a patient who received antiretroviral therapy. The receptors come from an adult man with HIV who was CMV-seropositive. Each CDR3 is given without its conserved first and last residue. Fields, in order: V gene, J gene, CDR3 length, CDR3 protein.

TRBV29-1,TRBJ1-2,14,SGGPAGSRGLDGYT
TRBV7-3,TRBJ1-1,12,ASSPTGTATEAF
TRBV5-5,TRBJ1-1,10,ASRPPKGEAF
TRBV29-1,TRBJ1-4,11,SVGAGINEKLF
TRBV27,TRBJ1-5,13,ASSSSGSWVQPQH
TRBV5-1,TRBJ2-2,13,ASTSALANTGELF
TRBV11-2,TRBJ1-1,17,ASSLDSLGSVSPNTEAF
TRBV12-3/TRBV12-4,TRBJ2-5,11,ASNSPPQETQY
TRBV15,TRBJ1-1,13,ATSRDLHGNTEAF
TRBV7-8,TRBJ2-1,14,ASTLSGLSSYNEQF
TRBV30,TRBJ2-2,14,AWDRQGRRITGELF
TRBV7-2,TRBJ2-5,13,ASSFASGGGETQY
TRBV29-1,TRBJ2-3,11,SVRGDSTDTQY
TRBV30,TRBJ2-2,10,AWSVYTGELF
TRBV6-2/TRBV6-3,TRBJ2-2,12,ASSKGRDTGELF
TRBV7-2,TRBJ1-1,14,ASSAHRGDLNTEAF
TRBV6-5,TRBJ2-7,12,ASIDGGSRDEQY
TRBV7-9,TRBJ2-1,13,ASSLARGTGDEQF
TRBV7-2,TRBJ1-5,13,ASSLAGLTGQPQH
TRBV11-3,TRBJ2-1,13,ASSLTGQGAGEQF
TRBV6-8,TRBJ2-1,11,ASRQKTSGIPF